Listed here are 32 T cell receptor beta chains from one sample, sequenced in a study of blood T cell repertoires in COVID-19. The method was immunoSEQ multiplex PCR; TCRdb's version includes in-frame clones alone and lacks a portion of them. Among about 300,000 clones listed, approximately 90% were seen once. Sequenced sample: peripheral blood. These receptors came from a young woman who had recovered from COVID-19.

The chain employs TRBV27 and TRBJ2-5, with D possibly matching TRBD1 (5 bases). This CDR3 is 13 amino acids long. Per germline, CDR1 MNHEY and CDR2 SMNVEV (reference sequence). V was cut by 5 bases and J by 2 bases, with 9 bases left in between. The CDR3 bases are TGTGCCAGCAGTCCCCGACAGCAAGAGACCCAGTACTTC. It yields the protein CASSPRQQETQYF.

This chain uses TRBV27 with TRBJ1-4, with D possibly TRBD1 on 6 matching bases. The CDR3 length is 16 residues. Germline values: CDR1 MNHEY, CDR2 SMNVEV (reference sequence). V lost 3 bases and J lost 2, with 13 bases in between. For the CDR3, the DNA is TGTGCCAGCAGTTTGCGCGGGGGGCCGACTAATGAAAAACTGTTTTTT. It yields the protein CASSLRGGPTNEKLFF.

The chain carries TRBV6-6 and TRBJ1-2, with 7 bases fitting TRBD1. The ends lost 6 bases at V and 2 bases at J; junction bases unmatched: 3. CDR3 length: 13 residues. Germline assignment: CDR1 MNHNY and CDR2 SVGAGI (reference sequence). CDR3 residues: CASSTGQNYGYTF. DNA for the CDR3: TGTGCCAGCAGCACGGGACAGAACTATGGCTACACCTTC.

The rearrangement joins TRBV9 to TRBJ1-6; D unresolved. CDR1 SGDLS and CDR2 YYNGEE come from the germline V gene. Trimming left V 4 bases short and J 1 base short, with 3 bases between. This CDR3 spans 13 amino acids. The CDR3 nucleotides are TGTGCCAGCAGCCCGTCCTATAATTCACCCCTCCACTTT. It codes for CASSPSYNSPLHF.

Only one count was recorded for this clone. V is TRBV5-6 and J is TRBJ2-3; 8 positions match TRBD1. CDR3 length: 15 residues. Germline V CDR1 and CDR2: SGHDT, YYEEEE. After removal of 7 bases from V and 3 bases from J, the junction contained 10 bases not matched to a gene. The CDR3 region is CASGYTGTGTDTQYF. The CDR3 region has the DNA TGTGCCAGCGGATATACCGGGACAGGTACAGATACGCAGTATTTT.

This clone occurred a few times. The chain is built from TRBV5-8 and TRBJ1-2, with D tentatively TRBD1 (6 bases). The CDR3 is 16 residues long. CDR1 is SGHTS, CDR2 YDEGEE, per germline. V was cut by 4 bases and J by 3 bases, with 19 bases left in between. The CDR3 nucleotides read TGTGCCAGCAGCAATGTACTGGGGGGGCGCGACTATGGCTACACCTTC. As protein: CASSNVLGGRDYGYTF.

This chain links TRBV18 with TRBJ2-7; 10 nucleotides line up with TRBD1. After removal of 4 bases from V and 3 bases from J, the junction contained 6 bases not matched to a gene. Germline-derived CDR1 and CDR2 are KGHSH and LQKENI. This CDR3 contains 15 residues. The CDR3 DNA is TGTGCCAGCTCACGAGGACAGGGGGATATCTACGAGCAGTACTTC. Translation: CASSRGQGDIYEQYF. The complete variable domain, with remaining parts taken from reference TRBV18 and TRBJ2-7, reads NAGVMQNPRHLVRRRGQEARLRCSPMKGHSHVYWYRQLPEEGLKFMVYLQKENIIDESGMPKERFSAEFPKEGPSILRIQQVVRGDSAAYFCASSRGQGDIYEQYFGPGTRLTVT.

The CDR3, as DNA: TGTGCCACCAGACCCGGGACAGGGTTTTTGCCCCTCCACTTT. It specifies CATRPGTGFLPLHF. This chain connects TRBV15 to TRBJ1-6, with 9 bases aligning to TRBD1. The CDR3 extends over 14 amino acids. The V gene end was trimmed by 6 bases and the J gene end by 13 bases; junction bases not matched to a gene: 10. Germline values: CDR1 LNHNV, CDR2 YYDKDF (reference sequence).

The rearrangement uses TRBV28 and TRBJ2-7; 8 bases map to TRBD1. After removal of 11 bases from V and 7 bases from J, the junction contained 16 bases not matched to a gene. This CDR3 is 14 amino acids long. Germline values: CDR1 MDHEN, CDR2 SYDVKM. Here the CDR3 DNA reads TGTGCCTCCTGGGACAGGATGGAGGCTCAAGAGCAGTACTTC. Its protein is CASWDRMEAQEQYF.

J is TRBJ1-1 and V is TRBV29-1, with 7 bases lining up with TRBD1. CDR3 length: 12 residues. The ends lost 7 bases at V and 4 bases at J; junction bases unmatched: 6. CDR1 is SQVTM, CDR2 ANQGSEA, per germline. In DNA form, the CDR3 reads TGCAGCGGGGGGCAGGGGGGCACTGAAGCTTTCTTT. Protein: CSGGQGGTEAFF.

The chain recombines TRBV6-6 with TRBJ1-5; no reliable D call. V was pared by 3 bases and J by 0 bases, with 9 bases between. CDR3 length: 15 amino acids. CDR1 is MNHNY and CDR2 is SVGAGI in the germline V gene (reference sequence). CDR3 in amino acids: CASSYSVFSNQPQHF. The CDR3 DNA sequence: TGTGCCAGCAGTTATTCTGTATTTAGCAATCAGCCCCAGCATTTT.

The gene calls are TRBV7-8 and TRBJ1-4, with D possibly TRBD1 on 5 matching bases. The germline CDR1 and CDR2 sequences are SGHVS and FQNEAQ. The CDR3 sequence is 15 residues long. Trimming shortened V by 2 bases and J by 0 bases, and 7 bases separated the two germline ends. The CDR3 DNA sequence: TGTGCCAGCAGCTTATGGGGCGCAACTAATGAAAAACTGTTTTTT. Protein sequence: CASSLWGATNEKLFF. Variable domain in full (rest from reference TRBV7-8 and TRBJ1-4): GAGVSQSPRYKVAKRGQDVALRCDPISGHVSLFWYQQALGQGPEFLTYFQNEAQLDKSGLPSDRFFAERPEGSVSTLKIQRTQQEDSAVYLCASSLWGATNEKLFFGSGTQLSVL.

The chain links TRBV5-1 to TRBJ1-1, with TRBD1 matching over 7 bases. The ends lost 1 base at V and 4 bases at J; junction bases unmatched: 7. Germline assignment: CDR1 SGHRS and CDR2 YFSETQ. The CDR3 runs 15 residues. CDR3 region: CASSLQSGGVTEAFF. In nucleotides, the CDR3 is TGCGCCAGCAGCTTGCAATCAGGGGGTGTCACTGAAGCTTTCTTT.

The chain couples TRBV19 to TRBJ1-5; 12 nucleotides agree with TRBD1. Germline trimming cut 7 bases from V and 1 base from J; bases unmatched to any gene: 8. CDR1 is LNHDA, CDR2 SQIVND, per germline (reference sequence). The CDR3 consists of 17 residues. CDR3 amino acids: CASTGTGGFRSNQPQHF. DNA of the CDR3: TGTGCCAGTACCGGGACAGGGGGCTTTCGGAGCAATCAGCCCCAGCATTTT. The variable domain in full, with the rest retrieved from reference TRBV19 and TRBJ1-5, is DGGITQSPKYLFRKEGQNVTLSCEQNLNHDAMYWYRQDPGQGLRLIYYSQIVNDFQKGDIAEGYSVSREKKESFPLTVTSAQKNPTAFYLCASTGTGGFRSNQPQHFGDGTRLSIL.

This chain connects TRBV5-1 to TRBJ2-7, with 7 bases matching TRBD1. The germline V gene has CDR1 SGHRS and CDR2 YFSETQ. The CDR3 runs 16 residues. J lost 0 bases, V lost 0 bases, and 6 bases had no gene match. This CDR3 is CASSLVDGTDSYEQYF. DNA for the CDR3: TGCGCCAGCAGCTTGGTAGACGGGACAGACTCCTACGAGCAGTACTTC.

Only one count was recorded for this clone. V and J are TRBV4-1 and TRBJ2-7, with 11 positions matching TRBD2. CDR3 size: 18 residues. Germline-derived CDR1 and CDR2 are MGHRA and YSYEKL. V shed 0 bases and J 1 base; nucleotides not matched to a gene: 8. CDR3 loop: CASSQEGASGGPSYEQYF. CDR3 nucleotide sequence: TGCGCCAGCAGCCAAGAAGGGGCTAGCGGGGGGCCTTCCTACGAGCAGTACTTC.

V is TRBV21-1 and J is TRBJ2-1; the table gives TRBD2 as D, unverified against the DNA. TRBV21-1 is classified as a pseudogene. This CDR3 contains 15 residues. CDR3 region: CASSKGEGRNNEQFF. The CDR3 nucleotides are TGTGCCAGCAGCAAAGGTGAGGGTCGAAACAATGAGCAGTTCTTC.

This clone was seen just once. CDR3 in amino acids: CSVEGAGAFF. The CDR3 DNA sequence: TGCAGTGTCGAGGGGGCTGGCGCTTTCTTT. This chain joins TRBV20-1 and TRBJ1-1; 7 positions agree with TRBD1. CDR3 size: 10 residues. CDR1 and CDR2 (germline): DFQATT, SNEGSKA (reference sequence). The J segment lost 11 bases and the V segment lost 7 bases, leaving 7 bases of the junction unmatched.

This clone appeared once. The V gene is TRBV2, the J gene TRBJ1-3; TRBD1 agrees at 7 bases. J was trimmed by 2 bases and V by 3 bases; bases with no gene match: 4. The CDR3 is made up of 15 amino acids. The V gene's germline CDR1 is SNHLY and CDR2 FYNNEI. This chain's CDR3 is CASSESTGTGNTIYF. CDR3 in DNA: TGTGCCAGCAGTGAGTCGACAGGGACTGGAAACACCATATATTTT.

This clone was picked up a small number of times. The chain couples TRBV3-1 (or the pseudogene TRBV3-2) to TRBJ2-7; 7 bases match TRBD1. Germline-derived CDR1 and CDR2 are LGHDT and YNNKEL (reference sequence). The CDR3 is 14 amino acids. V dropped 2 bases and J dropped 7; count of bases not matched to a gene: 8. CDR3 protein: CASSQRQGLIEQYF. Here the CDR3 DNA reads TGTGCCAGCAGCCAAAGACAGGGCCTGATTGAGCAGTACTTC.

The chain carries TRBV9 and TRBJ2-5; 7 positions match TRBD1. V was pared by 0 bases and J by 2 bases, with 1 base of the junction left unmatched. Germline V gives CDR1 SGDLS, CDR2 YYNGEE. CDR3 size: 14 residues. CDR3 coding DNA: TGTGCCAGCAGCGTAGGACAGGGACAAGAGACCCAGTACTTC. The encoded protein is CASSVGQGQETQYF.

The rearrangement links TRBV11-2 to TRBJ2-3; TRBD2 matches at 10 bases. The CDR3 sequence is 19 residues long. CDR1 is SGHAT and CDR2 is FQNNGV in the germline V gene. With 5 bases clipped from V and 2 bases from J, the junction kept 16 bases outside the gene matches. CDR3 nucleotides: TGTGCCAGCAGCCCCCACCCCGTACTAGCGGGGCTTACCACAGATACGCAGTATTTT. Translated, it gives CASSPHPVLAGLTTDTQYF.

This clone was seen a handful of times. The gene calls are TRBV4-3 and TRBJ2-2, with 9 bases that match TRBD1. CDR1 is LGHNA and CDR2 is YSLEER in the germline V gene. The J segment lost 8 bases and the V segment lost 0 bases, leaving 7 bases of the junction unmatched. This CDR3 region has 16 residues. CDR3 loop: CASSQDRTGVFGELFF. Written as DNA, the CDR3 is TGCGCCAGCAGCCAAGATAGGACAGGGGTCTTTGGGGAGCTGTTTTTT.

As DNA, the CDR3 is TGTGCCAGCAGTGATCTACCTTATAGCAATCAGCCCCAGCATTTT. Protein: CASSDLPYSNQPQHF. The rearrangement joins TRBV6-1 to TRBJ1-5; D gene ambiguous. CDR3 length: 15 amino acids. The germline V and J ends were trimmed by 3 bases and 0 bases, with 9 bases remaining between them. The germline CDR1 and CDR2 sequences are MNHNS and SASEGT.

V and J are TRBV2 and TRBJ1-4; 12 nucleotides line up with TRBD1. The length of the CDR3 is 14 residues. Trimming took 4 bases from V and 6 from J; bases not matched to a gene: 0. Germline V CDR1 and CDR2: SNHLY, FYNNEI. The CDR3 here is CASSGDRGHEKLFF. The CDR3 region has the DNA TGTGCCAGCAGTGGGGACAGGGGGCATGAAAAACTGTTTTTT.

A note on this clone: Other DNA sequences in this specimen translate into the identical CDR3. The chain has TRBV18 and TRBJ2-5; TRBD1 agrees at 7 bases. This CDR3 is 14 amino acids long. Trimming at V came to 3 bases and at J to 2 bases, leaving 3 bases not matched to a gene. The germline CDR1 and CDR2 sequences are KGHSH and LQKENI. CDR3 sequence reads: CASSPPGQQETQYF. The CDR3 DNA is TGTGCCAGCTCACCTCCGGGACAGCAAGAGACCCAGTACTTC.

The CDR3 region is CASSQISGYPPYNEQFF. The CDR3 DNA is TGCGCCAGCAGCCAAATATCAGGGTACCCCCCCTACAATGAGCAGTTCTTC. J is TRBJ2-1 and V is TRBV4-1; a weak D match, TRBD1 (5 bases). Trimming stripped 2 bases from V and 2 bases from J, with 16 bases between. Germline lookup yields CDR1 MGHRA and CDR2 YSYEKL. The CDR3 is 17 amino acids.

This chain links TRBV7-2 with TRBJ2-3; D perhaps matches TRBD2 (7 bases). V was cut by 7 bases and J by 0 bases, with 17 bases left in between. This CDR3 is 16 amino acids long. Germline V gene lookup returns CDR1 SGHTA and CDR2 FQGNSA. The DNA for the CDR3 is TGTGCCAGCACCGCCCCGGGGGGCTTAAGCACAGATACGCAGTATTTT. Translation: CASTAPGGLSTDTQYF.

The sample holds a few counts of this clone. V and J are TRBV28 and TRBJ1-2; a possible D gene is TRBD1 (6 bases). The V gene's germline CDR1 is MDHEN and CDR2 SYDVKM. The ends were cut back, 4 bases at V and 0 bases at J, with 18 bases in the middle. The CDR3 extends over 17 amino acids. The CDR3 nucleotides read TGTGCCAGCAGTTCACAGGGTGGGGTCGAAGCTAACTATGGCTACACCTTC. Amino acid sequence: CASSSQGGVEANYGYTF.

The chain employs TRBV7-9 and TRBJ2-1; D remains ambiguous. The CDR3 has 12 residues. Germline V gene lookup returns CDR1 SEHNR and CDR2 FQNEAQ (reference sequence). V lost 1 base, J lost 12 bases, and 10 bases lay in between. The CDR3 loop is CASSLDWQAQFF. The DNA of the CDR3 is TGTGCCAGCAGCTTAGATTGGCAGGCGCAGTTCTTC.

The rearrangement links TRBV28 to TRBJ2-7, with TRBD2 matching over 11 bases. The CDR3 contains 15 residues. Germline CDR1 MDHEN, CDR2 SYDVKM. V lost 0 bases, J lost 6 bases, and 4 bases stayed unmatched. CDR3 loop: CASSLWTSGEGEQYF. Here the CDR3 DNA reads TGTGCCAGCAGTTTATGGACTAGCGGGGAAGGCGAGCAGTACTTC.

The chain joins TRBV4-2 to TRBJ2-2, with D unclear. The CDR3 is 15 amino acids. Trimming stripped 0 bases from V and 5 bases from J, with 10 bases between. CDR1 and CDR2 from the germline V gene are LGHNA and YNFKEQ. CDR3 nucleotide sequence: TGTGCCAGCAGCCAAGAGATGGTCAGTACCGGGGAGCTGTTTTTT. It yields the protein CASSQEMVSTGELFF.